These T cell receptor beta chains were read from a single sample in a study of vaccination and CD4 T cells after COVID-19. One entry per CDR3 protein results from TCRdb running MiXCR on the PCR reads. The profile shows fewer than 7,500 distinct CDR3 sequences, 61% of them singletons. Antigens for these TCRs are unknown. What was sequenced was CD4+ T cells from blood, cultured in vitro. These receptor sequences come from a human donor who had recovered from COVID-19. CDR3s include the opening cysteine and the closing phenylalanine or tryptophan. The order of the fields is J gene, clone size, D gene, V gene, CDR3 DNA, CDR3 protein. A D gene is named only where the DNA matches it firmly. Expanded clones get a size class; other rows say once, few or many, or leave the size out.

J gene: TRBJ1-1; clone size: NA; D gene: NA; V gene: TRBV6-5; CDR3 DNA: TGTGCCAGCAGTTCCTCAGGGGTGACCGAACCTGAAGCTTTCTTT; CDR3 protein: CASSSSGVTEPEAFF
J gene: TRBJ1-5; clone size: NA; D gene: NA; V gene: TRBV6-1; CDR3 DNA: TGTGCCGCCCGCGACCAGGGAAGCAATCAGCCCCAGCATTTT; CDR3 protein: CAARDQGSNQPQHF
J gene: TRBJ2-6; clone size: NA; D gene: NA; V gene: TRBV6-1; CDR3 DNA: TGTGCCAGCAGTCGGGACCCACGGGCCAACGTCCTGACTTTC; CDR3 protein: CASSRDPRANVLTF
J gene: TRBJ2-1; clone size: NA; D gene: TRBD2; V gene: TRBV20-1; CDR3 DNA: TGCAGTGCTAGTGAGACTAGCGGATACAATGAGCAGTTCTTC; CDR3 protein: CSASETSGYNEQFF
J gene: TRBJ2-5; clone size: NA; D gene: NA; V gene: TRBV20-1; CDR3 DNA: TGCAGTAGTGGGAAAGGGCAAGAGACCCAGTACTTC; CDR3 protein: CSSGKGQETQYF
J gene: TRBJ2-7; clone size: NA; D gene: NA; V gene: TRBV27; CDR3 DNA: TGTGCCAGCAGCTCAACTCTCCGACAGCGGAGGAGCTCCTACGAGCAGTACTTC; CDR3 protein: CASSSTLRQRRSSYEQYF
J gene: TRBJ2-1; clone size: NA; D gene: NA; V gene: TRBV20-1; CDR3 DNA: TGCAGTGCCTCACGGCGCAGAGAGGGCAATGAGCAGTTCTTC; CDR3 protein: CSASRRREGNEQFF
J gene: TRBJ1-2; clone size: NA; D gene: TRBD1; V gene: TRBV28; CDR3 DNA: TGTGCCAGCACCATACAGGGGGCTCCCGTTGGCTACACCTTC; CDR3 protein: CASTIQGAPVGYTF
J gene: TRBJ2-5; clone size: NA; D gene: TRBD2; V gene: TRBV20-1; CDR3 DNA: TGCAGTGCCGGGACTAGCGGGAGGGGGGAGACCCAGTACTTC; CDR3 protein: CSAGTSGRGETQYF
J gene: TRBJ2-1; clone size: NA; D gene: TRBD2; V gene: TRBV6-5; CDR3 DNA: TGTACCAGCAGTTCGGATTGGCGGGGGACCCATAGAGAGCAGTTCTTC; CDR3 protein: CTSSSDWRGTHREQFF
J gene: TRBJ2-3; clone size: NA; D gene: NA; V gene: TRBV7-9; CDR3 DNA: TGTGCCAGCAGCTGGGACATTAGGCTAGGAGATACGCAGTATTTT; CDR3 protein: CASSWDIRLGDTQYF
J gene: TRBJ1-5; clone size: few; D gene: NA; V gene: TRBV7-2; CDR3 DNA: TGTGCCAGCAGCTTATTGGGGGATGTTGGCAATCAGCCCCAGCATTTT; CDR3 protein: CASSLLGDVGNQPQHF
J gene: TRBJ2-7; clone size: NA; D gene: NA; V gene: TRBV19; CDR3 DNA: TGTGCCAGTAGTACCCCGGGACAGCGGGGGATGGAGCAGTACTTC; CDR3 protein: CASSTPGQRGMEQYF
J gene: TRBJ1-2; clone size: NA; D gene: TRBD1; V gene: TRBV30; CDR3 DNA: TGTGCCTGGAGCGGGACAGGGAATGGCTACACCTTC; CDR3 protein: CAWSGTGNGYTF
J gene: TRBJ1-5; clone size: NA; D gene: NA; V gene: TRBV24-1; CDR3 DNA: TGTGCCACCAGTGAGGCGGGGCAGCCCCAGCATTTT; CDR3 protein: CATSEAGQPQHF
J gene: TRBJ2-1; clone size: once; D gene: TRBD2; V gene: TRBV20-1; CDR3 DNA: TGCAGTGCCTCCGGGACTAGCGGGGGCTCCTACAATGAGCAGTTCTTC; CDR3 protein: CSASGTSGGSYNEQFF
J gene: TRBJ1-6; clone size: once; D gene: TRBD1; V gene: TRBV11-2; CDR3 DNA: TGTGCCAGCAGCTCCCAAACGGGACAGCTATTGGGTAATTCACCCCTCCACTTT; CDR3 protein: CASSSQTGQLLGNSPLHF
J gene: TRBJ1-5; clone size: NA; D gene: NA; V gene: TRBV10-1; CDR3 DNA: TGCGCCCCGGAGTACGGCAATCAGCCCCAGCATTTT; CDR3 protein: CAPEYGNQPQHF
J gene: TRBJ2-1; clone size: few; D gene: NA; V gene: TRBV10-1; CDR3 DNA: TGCGCCAGCAGTGGTCAAGGGCCCAATGAGCAGTTCTTC; CDR3 protein: CASSGQGPNEQFF
J gene: TRBJ1-1; clone size: NA; D gene: NA; V gene: TRBV19; CDR3 DNA: TGTGCCAGTAGTTGGTATATGAACACTGAAGCTTTCTTT; CDR3 protein: CASSWYMNTEAFF
J gene: TRBJ2-1; clone size: NA; D gene: NA; V gene: TRBV7-2; CDR3 DNA: TGTGCCAGCAGCTTATCAGGGGGGGCCGGCTCCAATGAGCAGTTCTTC; CDR3 protein: CASSLSGGAGSNEQFF
J gene: TRBJ1-2; clone size: few; D gene: NA; V gene: TRBV6-2/TRBV6-3; CDR3 DNA: TGTGCCAGCAGTTACAAAGGACGGGCAGGGGGCTACACCTTC; CDR3 protein: CASSYKGRAGGYTF
J gene: TRBJ1-2; clone size: NA; D gene: NA; V gene: TRBV19; CDR3 DNA: TGTGCCAGTAGGGGAAGACAGGCGATATTAAATCATAACTATGGCTACACCTTC; CDR3 protein: CASRGRQAILNHNYGYTF
J gene: TRBJ1-5; clone size: NA; D gene: TRBD1; V gene: TRBV20-1; CDR3 DNA: TGCAGTGCCCCCGTCCAGGGGGCAAAACAGCCCCAGCATTTT; CDR3 protein: CSAPVQGAKQPQHF
J gene: TRBJ2-2; clone size: few; D gene: NA; V gene: TRBV24-1; CDR3 DNA: TGTGCCACCAGTGGGGACACCGGGGAGCTGTTTTTT; CDR3 protein: CATSGDTGELFF
J gene: TRBJ1-2; clone size: NA; D gene: TRBD1; V gene: TRBV6-1; CDR3 DNA: TGTGCCAGCAGTCTCGACAGGGACTATGGCTACACCTTC; CDR3 protein: CASSLDRDYGYTF
J gene: TRBJ2-1; clone size: NA; D gene: NA; V gene: TRBV27; CDR3 DNA: TGTGCCAGCAGTTTATCGGCAGGGTCAAACGATGAGCAGTTCTTC; CDR3 protein: CASSLSAGSNDEQFF
J gene: TRBJ1-3; clone size: NA; D gene: NA; V gene: TRBV21-1; CDR3 DNA: TGTGCCAGCAGCAAACCGAGGGGCGGGAGCTTCACAGTGCCCTGGAACACCATATATTTT; CDR3 protein: CASSKPRGGSFTVPWNTIYF
J gene: TRBJ2-2; clone size: NA; D gene: NA; V gene: TRBV19; CDR3 DNA: TGTGCCAGTAAGAAGCAGAACACCGGGGAGCTGTTTTTT; CDR3 protein: CASKKQNTGELFF
J gene: TRBJ2-7; clone size: NA; D gene: NA; V gene: TRBV23-1; CDR3 DNA: TGCGCCAGCAGTCACAGGTGGCAAGGGGAGCAGTACTTC; CDR3 protein: CASSHRWQGEQYF
J gene: TRBJ2-2; clone size: NA; D gene: NA; V gene: TRBV7-8; CDR3 DNA: TGTGCCAGCAGCCCCCTTTCGGGGGTCGGGGAGCTGTTTTTT; CDR3 protein: CASSPLSGVGELFF
J gene: TRBJ2-1; clone size: NA; D gene: TRBD1; V gene: TRBV27; CDR3 DNA: TGTGCCAGCAGGGGACAGGGGGGCAATGAGCAGTTCTTC; CDR3 protein: CASRGQGGNEQFF
J gene: TRBJ2-5; clone size: NA; D gene: TRBD2; V gene: TRBV7-9; CDR3 DNA: TGTGCCAGCAGCCGGACTAGCGGGAAAGAGACCCAGTACTTC; CDR3 protein: CASSRTSGKETQYF
J gene: TRBJ1-1; clone size: NA; D gene: TRBD1; V gene: TRBV27; CDR3 DNA: TGTGCCAGCAGTGCCATAACAGGGGTCGGGGCTTTCTTT; CDR3 protein: CASSAITGVGAFF
J gene: TRBJ1-2; clone size: few; D gene: NA; V gene: TRBV21-1; CDR3 DNA: TGTGCCAGCAGCCCCCCTAGTTCCGACGGGCTCGGTCTTCCAACGAACTATGGCTACACCTTC; CDR3 protein: CASSPPSSDGLGLPTNYGYTF
J gene: TRBJ1-5; clone size: NA; D gene: TRBD1; V gene: TRBV15; CDR3 DNA: TGTGTCACCTCACCGAATCGACAGGGGGCTAATCAGCCCCAGCATTTT; CDR3 protein: CVTSPNRQGANQPQHF
J gene: TRBJ1-5; clone size: few; D gene: NA; V gene: TRBV20-1; CDR3 DNA: TGCAGCCTTAGTGGAGAGGGTGCGTGGGGCAATCAGCCCCAGCATTTT; CDR3 protein: CSLSGEGAWGNQPQHF
J gene: TRBJ1-2; clone size: NA; D gene: NA; V gene: TRBV6-1; CDR3 DNA: TGTGCCAGCAGTACCGCGGGGCTTGGCTATGGCTACACCTTC; CDR3 protein: CASSTAGLGYGYTF
J gene: TRBJ2-4; clone size: NA; D gene: NA; V gene: TRBV7-9; CDR3 DNA: TGTGCCAGCAGCTCCGGAAACATTCAGTACTTC; CDR3 protein: CASSSGNIQYF
J gene: TRBJ2-7; clone size: few; D gene: NA; V gene: TRBV2; CDR3 DNA: TGTGCCAGCAGTTCTACGAGAGGGAACACAGGGTATCCCTACGAGCAGTACTTC; CDR3 protein: CASSSTRGNTGYPYEQYF
J gene: TRBJ1-6; clone size: once; D gene: NA; V gene: TRBV20-1; CDR3 DNA: TGCAGTGCTGGAGGACCAAACCTCTCCTATAATTCACCCCTCCACTTT; CDR3 protein: CSAGGPNLSYNSPLHF
J gene: TRBJ2-5; clone size: NA; D gene: NA; V gene: TRBV11-3; CDR3 DNA: TGTGCCAGCAGCTCCCCGTGGGGTAAGGGGGAGATCCAAGAGACCCAGTACTTC; CDR3 protein: CASSSPWGKGEIQETQYF
J gene: TRBJ1-6; clone size: NA; D gene: TRBD1; V gene: TRBV19; CDR3 DNA: TGTGCCAGTAACGCGGAAGGGGGACAGGGGGCGGTTTCACCCCTCCACTTT; CDR3 protein: CASNAEGGQGAVSPLHF
J gene: TRBJ2-2; clone size: NA; D gene: TRBD2; V gene: TRBV2; CDR3 DNA: TGTGCCAGCAGTGAAAGGAGCGGGAGCGCCGGGGAGCTGTTTTTT; CDR3 protein: CASSERSGSAGELFF
J gene: TRBJ2-1; clone size: large; D gene: TRBD1; V gene: TRBV20-1; CDR3 DNA: TGCAGTGCTAGTCCCACCGGGACAGGGTATTCCCTCTCGAATGAGCAGTTCTTC; CDR3 protein: CSASPTGTGYSLSNEQFF
J gene: TRBJ2-1; clone size: NA; D gene: NA; V gene: TRBV6-1; CDR3 DNA: TGTGCCAGCAGTGTTGAGCTAGGAGAATACAATGAGCAGTTCTTC; CDR3 protein: CASSVELGEYNEQFF
J gene: TRBJ2-3; clone size: large; D gene: NA; V gene: TRBV24-1; CDR3 DNA: TGTGCCACCAGTGAAGGAGGCACAGATACGCAGTATTTT; CDR3 protein: CATSEGGTDTQYF
J gene: TRBJ1-5; clone size: NA; D gene: TRBD1; V gene: TRBV6-1; CDR3 DNA: TGTGCCAGCAGTCGGGGCACAGGGGGCGTTGGCAATCAGCCCCAGCATTTT; CDR3 protein: CASSRGTGGVGNQPQHF
J gene: TRBJ1-2; clone size: once; D gene: TRBD1; V gene: TRBV6-2/TRBV6-3; CDR3 DNA: TGTGCCAGCAGATCGACAGGGGAGAACTATGGCTACACCTTC; CDR3 protein: CASRSTGENYGYTF
J gene: TRBJ1-2; clone size: NA; D gene: TRBD1; V gene: TRBV11-3; CDR3 DNA: TGTGCCAGCAGCTTAGAATCACAGGGGAGATATGGCTACACCTTC; CDR3 protein: CASSLESQGRYGYTF
J gene: TRBJ2-2; clone size: NA; D gene: NA; V gene: TRBV27; CDR3 DNA: TGTGCCAGCAGGCGAGCCCTCGCGAACACCGGGGAGCTGTTTTTT; CDR3 protein: CASRRALANTGELFF
J gene: TRBJ1-5; clone size: NA; D gene: NA; V gene: TRBV27; CDR3 DNA: TGTGCCAGCAGTTTAAATCGGGAGACGTTTCTGAGACCCCAGCATTTT; CDR3 protein: CASSLNRETFLRPQHF
J gene: TRBJ1-5; clone size: NA; D gene: NA; V gene: TRBV28; CDR3 DNA: TGTGCCAGCAGCTTTCGAGGGAAAAGCAATCAGCCCCAGCATTTT; CDR3 protein: CASSFRGKSNQPQHF